Presented here are 17 T cell receptor beta chains from one specimen sequenced in a study of breast tumors, draining lymph nodes, adjacent tissues. TCRdb recomputed calls from the multiplex PCR reads with MiXCR, one row per CDR3 protein. The table lists about 53,000 distinct CDR3 sequences, roughly two fifths of them singletons, with over 9.5% in the top ten. Sequencing was carried out using breast tumor tissue. These TCRs come from a female donor with breast cancer. Some clones in this sample may be carry-over from other donors' samples.

This clonotype was recorded at least ten times. The chain joins TRBV7-6 to TRBJ1-1, with TRBD1 as a possible D gene (5 bases). The CDR3 length is 13 residues. Per the germline V gene, CDR1 is SGHVS and CDR2 is FNYEAQ. Deletions cut 2 bases from V and 4 bases from J, with 8 bases between. The CDR3 is CASSLMGGTEAFF. CDR3 in DNA: TGTGCCAGCAGCTTAATGGGGGGCACTGAAGCTTTCTTT.

Worth noting for this clonotype: A much larger clonotype is one base distant, so this may be a read error. This chain connects TRBV6-6 to TRBJ2-7, with D perhaps given as TRBD1 or TRBD2 (5 bases each). The germline CDR1 and CDR2 sequences are MNHNY and SVGAGI (reference sequence). V lost 10 bases, J lost 0 bases, and 16 bases lay in between. This CDR3 contains 14 residues. The CDR3 loop is CATSNRDPSYEQYF. The DNA of the CDR3 is TGTGCCACCTCCAACCGGGACCCCTCCTACGAGCAGTACTTC.

The rearrangement uses TRBV7-9 and TRBJ1-5; no definite D call. Germline CDR1 SEHNR, CDR2 FQNEAQ (reference sequence). CDR3 length: 13 residues. The V end was cut by 3 bases, the J end by 5 bases, with 8 bases between. The chain's CDR3 is CASSLAFDQPQHF. The CDR3 DNA sequence: TGTGCCAGCAGCTTGGCGTTCGATCAGCCCCAGCATTTT.

This clonotype was counted a single time. At one boundary the junction diverges from the germline segment, which might be a read error. The gene calls are TRBV20-1 and TRBJ1-2; 9 nucleotides agree with TRBD1. This CDR3 spans 13 amino acids. Germline CDR1 reads DFQATT; CDR2 reads SNEGSKA (reference sequence). The CDR3 sequence: CSARAGQGGGYTF. The CDR3 DNA reads TGCAGTGCCAGAGCGGGACAGGGAGGCGGCTACACCTTC.

This clonotype was counted at least ten times. The rearrangement uses TRBV9 and TRBJ2-5, with 7 bases fitting TRBD1. Trimming at V came to 4 bases and at J to 4 bases, leaving 4 bases not matched to a gene. Germline V gene data show CDR1 as SGDLS and CDR2 as YYNGEE. The CDR3 spans 13 residues. The CDR3 loop is CASSFRDRETQYF. For the CDR3, the DNA is TGTGCCAGCAGCTTCCGGGACAGAGAGACCCAGTACTTC.

The chain combines TRBV29-1 with TRBJ1-2, with TRBD1 matching over 7 bases. Germline lookup yields CDR1 SQVTM and CDR2 ANQGSEA. CDR3 length: 13 residues. Germline trimming cut 6 bases from V and 4 bases from J; bases unmatched to any gene: 8. CDR3 DNA sequence: TGCAGCGTAGGGACAGTAGACGGCTATGGCTACACCTTC. Translated: CSVGTVDGYGYTF.

There are many counts of this clonotype. V usage is TRBV19 and J usage is TRBJ2-1; 8 nucleotides align to TRBD2. CDR3 length: 16 amino acids. CDR1 and CDR2 from the germline V gene are LNHDA and SQIVND (reference sequence). The junction had 15 bases not matched to a gene; V was cut back by 6 bases and J by 8 bases. CDR3 sequence (DNA): TGTGCCAGTAGCCCGAGGGGAGCGGGAGCCCGCGATGAGCAGTTCTTC. Translating gives CASSPRGAGARDEQFF.

CDR3 residues: CASSESGTENSPLHF. The DNA of the CDR3 is TGTGCCAGCAGCGAGTCGGGGACAGAGAATTCACCCCTCCACTTT. The chain links TRBV9 to TRBJ1-6; 7 bases align to TRBD1. CDR1 is SGDLS, CDR2 YYNGEE, per germline. Losses at the gene ends were 3 bases for V and 7 bases for J; bases not matched to a gene: 7. This CDR3 has 15 amino acids.

This clonotype was seen only a few times. The chain carries TRBV6-2 or TRBV6-3 and TRBJ2-7; D may be TRBD2 (6 bases). Germline values: CDR1 MNHEY, CDR2 SVGEGT. This CDR3 is built from 14 residues. With 5 bases removed from V and 4 bases from J, the gap between germline ends came to 15 bases. The CDR3 DNA follows: TGTGCCAGCAGTCACCGGGGGACGAGGTACGAGCAGTACTTC. Amino acid sequence: CASSHRGTRYEQYF.

V and J are TRBV20-1 and TRBJ2-2; 9 bases are a match to TRBD2. The germline gives CDR1 DFQATT, CDR2 SNEGSKA (reference sequence). The CDR3 runs 14 residues. V gave up 2 bases and J gave up 5 bases; unmatched junction bases: 3. DNA for the CDR3: TGCAGTGCTAGACCGGCGGGAGGGACCGGGGAGCTGTTTTTT. This translates into CSARPAGGTGELFF.

V usage is TRBV10-1 and J usage is TRBJ2-3; the match to TRBD2 covers 9 bases. After removal of 1 base from V and 1 base from J, the junction contained 3 bases not matched to a gene. The CDR3 is 16 residues long. The V gene's germline CDR1 is WNHNN and CDR2 SYGVQD (reference sequence). CDR3 in amino acids: CASSEWASGGTDTQYF. For the CDR3, the DNA is TGCGCCAGCAGTGAGTGGGCTAGCGGGGGCACAGATACGCAGTATTTT.

Worth noting for this clonotype: One end of the junction varies from germline; a read error may be responsible. The chain has TRBV7-3 and TRBJ2-1; the D gene could be TRBD1 or TRBD2 (6 bases each). Looked up from germline, CDR1 is SGHTA and CDR2 is FQGTGA. This CDR3 is 14 amino acids long. The CDR3 is CASNLGGGHNEQLF. CDR3 coding DNA: TGTGCCAGCAACTTAGGGGGAGGCCACAATGAGCAGCTCTTC.

This clonotype was seen at least ten times. V is TRBV19 and J is TRBJ1-2, with D unclear. Germline CDR1 is LNHDA and CDR2 is SQIVND (reference sequence). This CDR3 contains 14 residues. V lost 6 bases and J 1 base, leaving 12 bases between the germline ends. The CDR3 coding sequence is TGTGCCAGTAGACCGAGAGATCATAACTATGGCTACACCTTC. Its translation is CASRPRDHNYGYTF.

This chain uses TRBV30 with TRBJ1-1; D unclear. The V end was cut by 5 bases, the J end by 1 base, with 14 bases between. The CDR3 runs 14 residues. CDR1 GTSNPN and CDR2 SVGIG come from the germline V gene (reference sequence). CDR3 sequence reads: CAWSPGIRNTEAFF. The CDR3 region has the DNA TGTGCCTGGTCCCCAGGTATCAGGAACACTGAAGCTTTCTTT.

This clonotype was seen at least ten times. The chain links TRBV2 to TRBJ1-5, with D perhaps TRBD1 (6 bases). The CDR3 has 14 amino acids. Germline V gene lookup returns CDR1 SNHLY and CDR2 FYNNEI. The germline V and J ends were trimmed by 5 bases and 2 bases, with 10 bases remaining between them. The DNA for the CDR3 is TGTGCCAGCAGTCAGGGGATCGGCAATCAGCCCCAGCATTTT. Encoded protein: CASSQGIGNQPQHF.

This clonotype appeared many times. The J gene is TRBJ2-7, the V gene TRBV6-2 or TRBV6-3; 8 bases are a match to TRBD1. Germline CDR1 and CDR2: MNHEY and SVGEGT. Losses at the gene ends were 6 bases for V and 6 bases for J; bases not matched to a gene: 10. This CDR3 spans 14 amino acids. The CDR3 DNA reads TGTGCCAGCAGGGGGCTGACAGGGGCCCGCGAGCAGTACTTC. As protein: CASRGLTGAREQYF.

This chain links TRBV7-9 with TRBJ2-7; D uncertain. V dropped 3 bases and J dropped 5 bases, with 8 bases sitting between them. The CDR3 runs 12 residues. Germline V CDR1 and CDR2: SEHNR, FQNEAQ (reference sequence). CDR3 amino acids: CASSLGLNEQYF. The CDR3 DNA reads TGTGCCAGCAGCTTGGGCCTAAACGAGCAGTACTTC.